The entry that follows covers one T cell receptor beta chain sequence. Its target is unknown. These data are taken from a study of molecular identifiers for immune sequencing clone quantification. Study-wide points: Highly expanded clones may be undercounted when identical TCR molecules share barcodes. Spiked Jurkat TCR RNA originating from one cell could reportedly be identified amid more than 800,000 naive cells.

Trimming cost V 8 bases and J 5 bases, with 15 bases left between them. This CDR3 contains 13 residues. Germline V gene data show CDR1 as PRHDT and CDR2 as FYEKMQ (reference sequence). Via MiXCR, TCRdb re-called the PCR reads, giving one row per CDR3 protein. The repertoire holds approximately 550,000 distinct CDR3 sequences, with 25% as singletons. The source is a human donor in good health. Some libraries in this study had Jurkat cell RNA spiked in. This chain connects TRBV13 to TRBJ2-5; the D gene could be TRBD1 or TRBD2 (5 bases each). The sequencing input was naive CD8+ T cells from blood, with Jurkat cell RNA spiked in. Noted subset: FACS-sorted CD8+CD4-CCR7+CD45RA+ naive T cells. The CDR3: CASRTGAVETQYF. CDR3 nucleotides: TGTGCCAGCCGAACCGGGGCAGTGGAGACCCAGTACTTC.